Described below is a single TCR beta chain sequence and its context. Its antigen is undetermined. This sample is part of a study of T cell responses to AZD1222 COVID-19 vaccine. Using immunoSEQ multiplex PCR, the repertoire was profiled, and TCRdb retains in-frame clones only, with some absent. The sample lists some 120,000 clones, 80% to 90% occurring once. Germline CDR1 GTSNPN, CDR2 SVGIG (reference sequence). The CDR3 length is 17 residues. Trimming cost V 4 bases and J 2 bases, with 23 bases left between them. Study results and limitations: A rise in Spike-specific TCR breadth and depth followed two AZD1222 doses. Regions left unmutated in variants are reportedly the target of nearly half of spike-specific TCRs. In a largely white British group with more females than males, clonal diversity was possibly underestimated.

This clonotype was obtained from an adult in good health. This sequence joins TRBV30 and TRBJ1-2; the D gene is possibly TRBD1 (6 bases). The source was peripheral blood, collected on day 0 of MenACWY control vaccination. CDR3 loop: CAWNRPRGAVANYGYTF. CDR3 sequence (DNA): TGTGCCTGGAACCGACCTAGGGGGGCGGTCGCCAACTATGGCTACACCTTC. The whole variable domain, remainder taken from reference TRBV30 and TRBJ1-2, is SQTIHQWPATLVQPVGSPLSLECTVEGTSNPNLYWYRQAAGRGLQLLFYSVGIGQISSEVPQNLSASRPQDRQFILSSKKLLLSDSGFYLCAWNRPRGAVANYGYTFGSGTRLTVV.